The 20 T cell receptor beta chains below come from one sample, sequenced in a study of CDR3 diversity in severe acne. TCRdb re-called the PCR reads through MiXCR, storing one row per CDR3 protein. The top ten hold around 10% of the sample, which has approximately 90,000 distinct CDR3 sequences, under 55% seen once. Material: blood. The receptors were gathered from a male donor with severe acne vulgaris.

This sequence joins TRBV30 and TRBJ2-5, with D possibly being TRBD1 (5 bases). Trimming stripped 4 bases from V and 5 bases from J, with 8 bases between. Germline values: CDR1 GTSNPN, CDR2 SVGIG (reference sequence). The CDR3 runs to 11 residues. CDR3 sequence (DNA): TGTGCCTGGACCAAGGGGGAGACCCAGTACTTC. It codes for CAWTKGETQYF.

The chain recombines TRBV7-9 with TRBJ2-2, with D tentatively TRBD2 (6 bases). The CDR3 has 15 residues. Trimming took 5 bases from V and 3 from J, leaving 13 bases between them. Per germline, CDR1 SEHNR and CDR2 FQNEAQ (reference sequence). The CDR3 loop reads CASSPRDSYTGELFF. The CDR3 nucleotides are TGTGCCAGCAGCCCCCGGGACTCCTACACCGGGGAGCTGTTTTTT.

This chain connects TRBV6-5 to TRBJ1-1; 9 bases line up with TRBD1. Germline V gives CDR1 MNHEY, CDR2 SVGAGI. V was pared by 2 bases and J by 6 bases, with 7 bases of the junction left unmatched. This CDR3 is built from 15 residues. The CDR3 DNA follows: TGTGCCAGCAGTTACCAGACAGGGGGACTTCCTGAAGCTTTCTTT. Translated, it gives CASSYQTGGLPEAFF.

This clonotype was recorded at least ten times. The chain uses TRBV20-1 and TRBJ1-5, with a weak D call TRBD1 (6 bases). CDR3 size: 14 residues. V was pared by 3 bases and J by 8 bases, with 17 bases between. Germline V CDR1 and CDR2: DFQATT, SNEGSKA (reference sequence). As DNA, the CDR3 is TGCAGTGCTAGGCGCCTTACAGGGTTTGAGCCCCAGCATTTT. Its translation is CSARRLTGFEPQHF.

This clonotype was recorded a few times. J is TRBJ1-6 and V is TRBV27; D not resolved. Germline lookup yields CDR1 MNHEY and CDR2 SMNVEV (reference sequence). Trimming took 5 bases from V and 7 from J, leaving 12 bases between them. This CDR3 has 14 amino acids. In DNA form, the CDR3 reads TGTGCCAGCAGTCTCGACACGGGGAATTCACCCCTCCACTTT. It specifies CASSLDTGNSPLHF.

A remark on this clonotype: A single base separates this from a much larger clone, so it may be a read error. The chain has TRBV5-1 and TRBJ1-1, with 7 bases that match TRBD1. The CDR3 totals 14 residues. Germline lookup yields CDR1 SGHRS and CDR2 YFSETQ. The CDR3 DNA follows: TGCGCCAGCAGCTCCCGGACAGGAAACATTGAAGCTTTCTTT. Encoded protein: CASSSRTGNIEAFF.

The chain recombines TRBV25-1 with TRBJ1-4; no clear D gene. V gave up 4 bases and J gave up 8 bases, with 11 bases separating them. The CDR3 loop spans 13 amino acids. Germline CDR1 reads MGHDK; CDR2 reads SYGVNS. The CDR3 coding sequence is TGTGCCAGCAGTGTTCCGGCCCGGGAAAAACTGTTTTTT. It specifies CASSVPAREKLFF.

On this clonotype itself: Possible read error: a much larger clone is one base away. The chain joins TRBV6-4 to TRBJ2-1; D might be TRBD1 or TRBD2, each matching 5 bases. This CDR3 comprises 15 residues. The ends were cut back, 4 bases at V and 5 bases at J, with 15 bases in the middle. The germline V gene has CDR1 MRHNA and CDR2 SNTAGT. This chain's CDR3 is CASSAGTGPHNEQFF. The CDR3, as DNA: TGTGCCAGCAGTGCCGGGACGGGCCCTCACAATGAGCAGTTCTTC.

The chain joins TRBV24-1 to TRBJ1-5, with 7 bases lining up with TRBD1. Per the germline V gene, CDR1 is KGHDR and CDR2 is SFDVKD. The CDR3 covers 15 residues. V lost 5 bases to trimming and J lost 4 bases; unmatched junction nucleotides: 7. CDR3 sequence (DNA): TGTGCCACCAGTGGAGAGGGGGCCGGTAATCAGCCCCAGCATTTT. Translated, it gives CATSGEGAGNQPQHF.

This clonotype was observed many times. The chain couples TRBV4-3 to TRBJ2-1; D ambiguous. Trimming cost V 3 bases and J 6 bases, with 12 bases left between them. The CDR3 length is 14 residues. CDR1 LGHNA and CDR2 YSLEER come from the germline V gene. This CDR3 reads CASSQHVDVNEQFF. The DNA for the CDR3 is TGCGCCAGCAGCCAGCATGTGGACGTCAATGAGCAGTTCTTC.

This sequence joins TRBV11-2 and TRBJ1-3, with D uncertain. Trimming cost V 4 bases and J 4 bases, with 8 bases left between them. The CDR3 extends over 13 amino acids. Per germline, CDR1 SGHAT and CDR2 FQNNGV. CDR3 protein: CASSSSRGNTIYF. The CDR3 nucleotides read TGTGCCAGCAGCTCCTCCAGGGGAAACACCATATATTTT.

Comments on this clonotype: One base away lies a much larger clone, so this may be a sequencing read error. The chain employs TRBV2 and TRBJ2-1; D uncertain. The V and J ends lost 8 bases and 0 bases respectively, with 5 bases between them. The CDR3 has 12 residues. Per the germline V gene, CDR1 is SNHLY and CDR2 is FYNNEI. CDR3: CASGLSYNEQFF. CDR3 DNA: TGTGCCAGCGGCCTCTCCTACAATGAGCAGTTCTTC.

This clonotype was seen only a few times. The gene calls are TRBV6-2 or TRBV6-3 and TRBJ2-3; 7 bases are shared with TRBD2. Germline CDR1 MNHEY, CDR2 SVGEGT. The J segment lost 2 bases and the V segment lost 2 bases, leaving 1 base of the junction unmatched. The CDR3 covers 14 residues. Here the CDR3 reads CASSYGRATDTQYF. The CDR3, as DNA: TGTGCCAGCAGTTACGGGAGGGCCACAGATACGCAGTATTTT.

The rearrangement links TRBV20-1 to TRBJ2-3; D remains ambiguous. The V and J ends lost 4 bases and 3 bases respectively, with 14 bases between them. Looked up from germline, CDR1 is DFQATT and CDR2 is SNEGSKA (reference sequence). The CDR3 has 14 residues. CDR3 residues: CSAIPVESTDTQYF. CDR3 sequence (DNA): TGCAGTGCTATACCCGTCGAGAGTACAGATACGCAGTATTTT.

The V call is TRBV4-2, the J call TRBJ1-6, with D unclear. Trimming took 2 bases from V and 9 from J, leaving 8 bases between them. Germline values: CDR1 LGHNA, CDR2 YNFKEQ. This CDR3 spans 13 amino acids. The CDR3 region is CASSQNVRSPLHF. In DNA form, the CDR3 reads TGTGCCAGCAGCCAAAACGTCCGTTCACCCCTCCACTTT.

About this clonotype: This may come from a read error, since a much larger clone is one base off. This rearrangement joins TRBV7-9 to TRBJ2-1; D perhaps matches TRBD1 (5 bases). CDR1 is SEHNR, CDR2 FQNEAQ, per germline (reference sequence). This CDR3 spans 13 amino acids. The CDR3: CASSSDNYSEQFF. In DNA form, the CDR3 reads TGTGCCAGCAGCTCGGACAACTACAGTGAGCAGTTCTTC.

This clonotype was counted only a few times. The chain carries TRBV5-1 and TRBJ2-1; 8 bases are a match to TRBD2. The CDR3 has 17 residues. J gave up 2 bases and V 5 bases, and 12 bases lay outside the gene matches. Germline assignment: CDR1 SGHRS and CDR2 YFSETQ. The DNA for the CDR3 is TGCGCCAGCAGACCTCTGAGCGGGCGGGGGGCCTACAATGAGCAGTTCTTC. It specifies CASRPLSGRGAYNEQFF.

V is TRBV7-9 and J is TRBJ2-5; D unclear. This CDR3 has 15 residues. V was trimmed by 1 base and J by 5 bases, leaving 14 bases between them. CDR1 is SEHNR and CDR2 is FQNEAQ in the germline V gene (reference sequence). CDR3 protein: CASSLESGRFETQYF. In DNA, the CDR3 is TGTGCCAGCAGCTTAGAGTCGGGCAGGTTCGAGACCCAGTACTTC.

The CDR3 reads CASSEYDSRRGYTF. The CDR3 nucleotides read TGTGCCAGCAGTGAATACGACAGCCGACGGGGCTACACCTTC. This chain connects TRBV25-1 to TRBJ1-2; TRBD1 is a possible D gene (5 bases). The V and J ends lost 0 bases and 8 bases respectively, with 13 bases between them. Germline CDR1 MGHDK, CDR2 SYGVNS. The CDR3 is 14 amino acids.

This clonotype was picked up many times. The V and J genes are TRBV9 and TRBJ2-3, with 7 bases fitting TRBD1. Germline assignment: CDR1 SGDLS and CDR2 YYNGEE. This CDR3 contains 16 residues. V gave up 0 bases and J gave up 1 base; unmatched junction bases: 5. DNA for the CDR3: TGTGCCAGCAGCGTAGGGATAGACAGGGGCACAGATACGCAGTATTTT. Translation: CASSVGIDRGTDTQYF.